Listed below are T cell receptor beta chains from one sample, sequenced in a study of blood T cell repertoires in COVID-19. Some clones are missing from TCRdb's copy, which holds only in-frame ones; the method was immunoSEQ multiplex PCR. This sample carries a few hundred thousand clones, roughly 90% of them seen once, and the ten largest clones take approximately 4.5%. The sequenced material came from PBMCs or T cells enriched from blood (not recorded which). The receptors were gathered from a woman younger than 35 with acute COVID-19. Both conserved end residues are part of each CDR3. A D gene is named only where the DNA matches it firmly. Clone size is given for some rows only: seen once, a few or many times, or a class if the clone is expanded.

clone size: .; V gene: TRBV7-2; D gene: TRBD1; CDR3 protein: CASSLTGVDFQPQHF
clone size: .; V gene: TRBV28; D gene: .; CDR3 protein: CASSSYNEQFF
clone size: .; V gene: TRBV7-3; D gene: .; CDR3 protein: CASSLRASSNEQFF
clone size: .; V gene: TRBV12-5; D gene: .; CDR3 protein: CASGLILGGPQNTEAFF
clone size: once; V gene: TRBV6-4; D gene: .; CDR3 protein: CASSTTNGGYNEQFF
clone size: .; V gene: TRBV19; D gene: TRBD1; CDR3 protein: CATSSDRAFTGELFF
clone size: .; V gene: TRBV19; D gene: TRBD1; CDR3 protein: CASSIEWDRGLQNYGYTF
clone size: .; V gene: TRBV7-9; D gene: .; CDR3 protein: CASSLVGMHGYTF
clone size: few; V gene: TRBV3-1/TRBV3-2; D gene: TRBD2; CDR3 protein: CATRRVASGSEQYF
clone size: once; V gene: TRBV12-3/TRBV12-4; D gene: TRBD1; CDR3 protein: CASSFGTAYEQYF